A selection of T cell receptor beta chains follows, all from one sample in a study of radiation and T cells in renal cell carcinoma. Libraries were prepared by immunoSEQ multiplex PCR; TCRdb keeps only in-frame clonotypes and omits some of them. The sample lists 60,000 to 75,000 clones; more than 60% were seen once. Material: blood, obtained from a patient whose treatment included radiotherapy and nephrectomy. The receptors derive from a man in his sixties with renal cell carcinoma. Both conserved end residues are part of each CDR3. A D gene is named only where the DNA matches it firmly. Rows may omit the clone size; those that give it use once, few, many or a size class.

v_gene,abundance,d_gene,j_gene,CDR3aa,CDR3nt
TRBV6-5,once,.,TRBJ2-6,CASSYPLSSGANVLTF,TGTGCCAGCAGTTACCCCTTATCCTCTGGGGCCAACGTCCTGACTTTC
TRBV2,.,.,TRBJ2-5,CGARGDQETQYF,TGTGGGGCCCGAGGCGACCAAGAGACCCAGTACTTC
TRBV5-6,.,.,TRBJ2-5,CASRSTGRVQETQYF,TGTGCCAGCAGGTCCACGGGACGAGTACAAGAGACCCAGTACTTC
TRBV13,.,TRBD1,TRBJ2-1,CASSLEGQRVKGQFF,TGTGCCAGCAGCTTAGAGGGACAGCGTGTCAAGGGGCAGTTCTTC
TRBV11-3,.,.,TRBJ2-1,CASSPRRAFGEQFF,TGTGCCAGCAGCCCGAGGAGGGCCTTCGGTGAGCAGTTCTTC
TRBV19,.,.,TRBJ1-1,CASIPDRSGTEAFF,TGTGCCAGTATCCCGGACAGAAGTGGGACTGAAGCTTTCTTT
TRBV6-1,few,TRBD1,TRBJ1-4,CASSPTGGTNEKLFF,TGTGCCAGCAGTCCTACAGGGGGCACTAATGAAAAACTGTTTTTT
TRBV7-2,.,.,TRBJ2-5,CASSFSQGSGETQYF,TGTGCCAGCAGCTTCTCCCAGGGTTCGGGGGAGACCCAGTACTTC
TRBV7-2,.,TRBD1,TRBJ1-4,CASSPGYRGIEKLFF,TGTGCCAGCAGCCCGGGGTACAGGGGTATAGAAAAACTGTTTTTT
TRBV25-1,.,.,TRBJ2-7,CASSDFAYEQYF,TGTGCCAGCAGTGATTTCGCCTACGAGCAGTACTTC
TRBV5-5,.,.,TRBJ2-7,CASSLRTVVSYEQYF,TGTGCCAGCAGCTTGAGAACAGTCGTCTCCTACGAGCAGTACTTC
TRBV9,once,TRBD2,TRBJ2-3,CASSARTSGSTDTQYF,TGTGCCAGCAGCGCTCGGACTAGCGGCAGCACAGATACGCAGTATTTT
TRBV2,.,TRBD1,TRBJ2-3,CASRWDRGTDTQYF,TGTGCCAGCAGATGGGACAGGGGCACAGATACGCAGTATTTT
TRBV15,.,TRBD1,TRBJ1-2,CATSRGQGINYGYTF,TGTGCCACCAGCAGGGGACAGGGTATTAACTATGGCTACACCTTC
TRBV7-3,.,TRBD1,TRBJ1-1,CASSLQGGGTEAFF,TGTGCCAGCAGCCTACAGGGGGGAGGCACTGAAGCTTTCTTT
TRBV11-2,.,.,TRBJ1-3,CASSFGPGSGNTIYF,TGTGCCAGCAGCTTCGGACCGGGTTCTGGAAACACCATATATTTT
TRBV28,.,.,TRBJ1-5,CASSLVKGWQPNQPQHF,TGTGCCAGCAGTTTAGTTAAAGGGTGGCAACCCAATCAGCCCCAGCATTTT
TRBV9,.,TRBD2,TRBJ2-4,CASSSGGAPKNIQYF,TGTGCCAGCAGTAGCGGGGGGGCCCCCAAAAACATTCAGTACTTC